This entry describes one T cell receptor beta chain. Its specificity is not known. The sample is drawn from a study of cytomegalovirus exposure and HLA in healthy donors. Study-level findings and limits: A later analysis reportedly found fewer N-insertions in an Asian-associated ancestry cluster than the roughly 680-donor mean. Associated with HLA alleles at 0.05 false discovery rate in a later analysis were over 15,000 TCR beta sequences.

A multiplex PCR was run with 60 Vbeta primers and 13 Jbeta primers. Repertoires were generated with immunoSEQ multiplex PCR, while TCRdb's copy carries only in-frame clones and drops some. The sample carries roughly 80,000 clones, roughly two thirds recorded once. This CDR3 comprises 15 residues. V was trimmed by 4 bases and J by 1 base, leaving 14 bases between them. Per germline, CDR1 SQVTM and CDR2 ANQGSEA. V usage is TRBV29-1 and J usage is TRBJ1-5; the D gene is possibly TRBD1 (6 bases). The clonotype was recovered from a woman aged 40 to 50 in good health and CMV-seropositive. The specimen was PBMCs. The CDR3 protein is CSVAPEGGSNQPQHF. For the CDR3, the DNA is TGCAGCGTTGCACCGGAAGGGGGAAGCAATCAGCCCCAGCATTTT. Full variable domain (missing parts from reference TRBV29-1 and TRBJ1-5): SAVISQKPSRDICQRGTSLTIQCQVDSQVTMMFWYRQQPGQSLTLIATANQGSEATYESGFVIDKFPISRPNLTFSTLTVSNMSPEDSSIYLCSVAPEGGSNQPQHFGDGTRLSIL.